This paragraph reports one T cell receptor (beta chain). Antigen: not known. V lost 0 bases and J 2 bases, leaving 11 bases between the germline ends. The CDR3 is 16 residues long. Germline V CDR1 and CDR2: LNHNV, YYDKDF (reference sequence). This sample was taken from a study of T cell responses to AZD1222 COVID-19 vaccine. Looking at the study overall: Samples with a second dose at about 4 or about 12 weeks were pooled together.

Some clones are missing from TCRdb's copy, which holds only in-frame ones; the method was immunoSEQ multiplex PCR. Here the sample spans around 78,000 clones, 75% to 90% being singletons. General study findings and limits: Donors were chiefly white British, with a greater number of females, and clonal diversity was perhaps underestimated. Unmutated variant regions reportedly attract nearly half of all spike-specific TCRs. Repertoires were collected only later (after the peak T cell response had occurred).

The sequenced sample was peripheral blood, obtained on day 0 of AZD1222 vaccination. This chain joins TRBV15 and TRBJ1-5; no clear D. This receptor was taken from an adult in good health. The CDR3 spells CATSRDAPTRNQPQHF. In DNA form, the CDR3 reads TGTGCCACCAGCAGAGACGCGCCCACCCGCAATCAGCCCCAGCATTTT.